The rows below give T cell receptor beta chains drawn from one sample of a study of CD8 T cells in ankylosing spondylitis. Each CDR3 protein gets one entry after TCRdb re-called the 5' RACE reads with MiXCR. This sample carries some 350,000 distinct CDR3 sequences, roughly 14% of them seen once, and the ten largest clones take approximately 1%. Sequencing input: blood, either unsorted or a sorted T cell fraction (not recorded which). The origin of the receptors is a male donor with ankylosing spondylitis or in good health (not recorded which). CDR3s include the opening cysteine and the closing phenylalanine or tryptophan. D genes are given only for firm matches. Clone size is stated in some rows and not others, as once, few, many or a class when expanded.

>TRBD1|TRBJ2-3|TRBV12-3/TRBV12-4|.
TGTGCCAGCAGTCCCCGACAGGGGTCAGATACGCAGTATTTT
CASSPRQGSDTQYF
>TRBD2|TRBJ2-5|TRBV7-9|.
TGTGCCAGCACAACTAGCGGGGGGCAAGAGACCCAGTACTTC
CASTTSGGQETQYF
>.|TRBJ2-7|TRBV10-2|few
TGCGCCAGCAGTGACGAGTACGAGCAGTACTTC
CASSDEYEQYF
>.|TRBJ2-5|TRBV5-1|.
TGCGCCAGCAGCGCCAGTTTTGGACAGCAAGAGACCCAGTACTTC
CASSASFGQQETQYF
>.|TRBJ2-1|TRBV3-1|.
TGTGCCAGCAGCCAAGACGCCCCCTCCTACAATGAGCAGTTCTTC
CASSQDAPSYNEQFF
>TRBD1|TRBJ1-6|TRBV6-1|few
TGTGCCAGCAGTGAAGCGACAGGGGGTAATTCACCCCTCCACTTT
CASSEATGGNSPLHF
>.|TRBJ2-7|TRBV29-1|few
TGCAGCGTTGCGGTATTCGCGAACGAGCAGTACTTC
CSVAVFANEQYF
>TRBD2|TRBJ2-6|TRBV10-1|few
TGCGCCAGCAGTGAGTTCTCGGGGGGGCTCGGGGCCAACGTCCTGACTTTC
CASSEFSGGLGANVLTF
>.|TRBJ2-3|TRBV3-1|once
TGTGCCAGCAGCCAAAATCAGTGGGAGCGAGATACGCAGTATTTT
CASSQNQWERDTQYF
>.|TRBJ2-2|TRBV12-3/TRBV12-4|.
TGTGCCAGCAGTTTCTCCCGCCGACAGTCGAACACCGGGGAGCTGTTTTTT
CASSFSRRQSNTGELFF
>.|TRBJ1-1|TRBV7-9|.
TGTGCCAGCAGCTCGGACACTAGCATGAACACTGAAGCTTTCTTT
CASSSDTSMNTEAFF
>.|TRBJ1-2|TRBV12-3/TRBV12-4|.
TGTGCCAGCACAGGGGCCTATGGCTACACCTTC
CASTGAYGYTF
>.|TRBJ2-2|TRBV10-3|many
TGTGCCATCAGTAGCGGAGGGAGGAGCGCGACCGGGGAGCTGTTTTTT
CAISSGGRSATGELFF
>TRBD2|TRBJ2-1|TRBV2|.
TGTGCCAGCAGTTTTTCCCCGGGAGGTTACAATGAGCAGTTCTTC
CASSFSPGGYNEQFF
>.|TRBJ1-5|TRBV10-2|few
TGCGCCAGCAGTGAATGGCAGGGCCAGCCCCAGCATTTT
CASSEWQGQPQHF
>.|TRBJ2-7|TRBV20-1|.
TGCAGTGCTTCGAAGGGAACCTACGAGCAGTACTTC
CSASKGTYEQYF
>.|TRBJ1-1|TRBV11-3|.
TGTGCCAGCAGCTTACAACAGGGAAGTGAAGCTTTCTTT
CASSLQQGSEAFF
>.|TRBJ2-3|TRBV24-1|few
TGTGCCACCAGTGACACAGGGAGGCAAGATACGCAGTATTTT
CATSDTGRQDTQYF
>.|TRBJ1-1|TRBV6-5|few
TGTGCCAGCAGTTATAAACGCGACAGCACTTACACTGAAGCTTTCTTT
CASSYKRDSTYTEAFF
>TRBD2|TRBJ2-1|TRBV3-1|few
TGTGCCAGCAGCCCTGGAGGGAGCGGGGGGGCGAGGGAGCAGTTCTTC
CASSPGGSGGAREQFF
>.|TRBJ2-1|TRBV27|few
TGTGCCAGCAGTTACCGGGGGACCTACAATGAGCAGTTCTTC
CASSYRGTYNEQFF
>.|TRBJ1-1|TRBV20-1|few
TGCAGTGCTAGACAGGTGGGAAAGACTGAAGCTTTCTTT
CSARQVGKTEAFF